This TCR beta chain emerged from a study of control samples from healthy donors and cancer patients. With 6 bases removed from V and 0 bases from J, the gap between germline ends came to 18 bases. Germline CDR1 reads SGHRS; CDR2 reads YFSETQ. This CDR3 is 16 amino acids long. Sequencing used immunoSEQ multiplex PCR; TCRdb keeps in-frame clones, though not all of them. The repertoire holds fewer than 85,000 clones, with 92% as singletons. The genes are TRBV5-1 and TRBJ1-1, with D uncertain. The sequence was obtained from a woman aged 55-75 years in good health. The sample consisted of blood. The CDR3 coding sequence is TGCGCCAGCACCCCTTCGGAGCCTTCCATGAACACTGAAGCTTTCTTT. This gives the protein CASTPSEPSMNTEAFF.